The clone carrying this T cell receptor (beta chain) was seen only a few times. Antigen specificity is unknown. Deletions cut 3 bases from V and 2 bases from J, with 11 bases between. Germline assignment: CDR1 SGHNT and CDR2 YYREEE (reference sequence). The CDR3 totals 15 residues. These data originate in a study of a mutant IDH1 vaccine in newly diagnosed glioma. Overall study: The study gave patients eight vaccinations in weeks 1, 3, 5, 7, 11, 15, 19, 23. Beforehand, treatment had been radiotherapy, temozolomide, or both; the majority received both.

Time point in this sample: week 23, last vaccination. With topical imiquimod, each dose of the vaccine consisted of 300 ug of mutant IDH1 20-mer peptide. Sequencing used immunoSEQ multiplex PCR; TCRdb keeps in-frame clones, though not all of them. The sample includes tens of thousands of clones, about 80% of them seen just once. Study-level findings and limits: Pseudoprogression showed no apparent link to changes in top peripheral T cell clonotypes.

This specimen consisted of PBMCs, obtained from a glioma patient whose treatment included an IDH1 peptide vaccine. This chain connects TRBV5-4 to TRBJ2-2, with D possibly being TRBD2 (7 bases). The source of this sequence is a man aged 40-49 years with glioma. CDR3 sequence reads: CASSWGGLNTGELFF. The CDR3 nucleotides read TGTGCCAGCAGCTGGGGGGGCCTCAACACCGGGGAGCTGTTTTTT. Full variable domain (rest looked up from reference TRBV5-4 and TRBJ2-2): ETGVTQSPTHLIKTRGQQVTLRCSSQSGHNTVSWYQQALGQGPQFIFQYYREEENGRGNFPPRFSGLQFPNYSSELNVNALELDDSALYLCASSWGGLNTGELFFGEGSRLTVL.